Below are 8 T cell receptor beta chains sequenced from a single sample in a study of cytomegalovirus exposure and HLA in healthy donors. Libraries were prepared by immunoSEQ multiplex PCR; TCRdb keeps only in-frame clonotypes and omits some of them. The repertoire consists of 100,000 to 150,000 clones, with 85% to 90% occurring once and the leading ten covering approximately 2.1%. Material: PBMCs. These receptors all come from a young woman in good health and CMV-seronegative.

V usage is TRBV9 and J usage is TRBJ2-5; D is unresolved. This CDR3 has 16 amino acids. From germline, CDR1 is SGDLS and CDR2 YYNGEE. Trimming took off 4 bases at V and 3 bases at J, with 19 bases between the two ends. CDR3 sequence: CASSLHRGSPEETQYF. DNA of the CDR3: TGTGCCAGCAGCCTCCACCGTGGCAGTCCAGAAGAGACCCAGTACTTC.

The CDR3 DNA sequence: TGTGCCAGCAGTTTCTCGGACAGGGGGCGTGTAAGTGGCTACACCTTC. This gives the protein CASSFSDRGRVSGYTF. V is TRBV27 and J is TRBJ1-2; 11 bases agree with TRBD1. The germline CDR1 and CDR2 sequences are MNHEY and SMNVEV (reference sequence). This CDR3 spans 16 amino acids. V lost 3 bases and J lost 7; bases outside the gene matches: 10.

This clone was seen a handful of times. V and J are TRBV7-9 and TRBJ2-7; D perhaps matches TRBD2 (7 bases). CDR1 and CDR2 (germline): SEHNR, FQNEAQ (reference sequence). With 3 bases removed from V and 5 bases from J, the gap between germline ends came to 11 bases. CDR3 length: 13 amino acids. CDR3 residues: CASSFRGADEQYF. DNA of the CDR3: TGTGCCAGCAGCTTCCGGGGGGCGGACGAGCAGTACTTC.

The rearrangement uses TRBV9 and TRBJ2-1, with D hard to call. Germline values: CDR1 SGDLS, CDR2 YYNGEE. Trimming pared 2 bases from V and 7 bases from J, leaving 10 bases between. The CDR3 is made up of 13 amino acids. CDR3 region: CASSVLSDNEQFF. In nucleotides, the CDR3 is TGTGCCAGCAGCGTGCTTAGTGATAATGAGCAGTTCTTC.

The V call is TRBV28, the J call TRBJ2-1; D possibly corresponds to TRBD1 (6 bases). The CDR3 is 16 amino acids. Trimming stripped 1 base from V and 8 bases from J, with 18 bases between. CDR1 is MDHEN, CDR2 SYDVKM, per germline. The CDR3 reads CASSLFFRKGDHEQFF. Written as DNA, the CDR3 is TGTGCCAGCAGTTTATTCTTCCGAAAGGGGGACCATGAGCAGTTCTTC.

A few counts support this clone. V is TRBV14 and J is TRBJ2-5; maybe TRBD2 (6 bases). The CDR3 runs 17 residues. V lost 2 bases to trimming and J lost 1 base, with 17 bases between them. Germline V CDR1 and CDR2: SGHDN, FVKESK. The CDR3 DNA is TGTGCCAGCAGCCAATGGGTCGGGGCGGGGCTCCAAGAGACCCAGTACTTC. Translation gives CASSQWVGAGLQETQYF. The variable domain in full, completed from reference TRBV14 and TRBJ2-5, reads EAGVTQFPSHSVIEKGQTVTLRCDPISGHDNLYWYRRVMGKEIKFLLHFVKESKQDESGMPNNRFLAERTGGTYSTLKVQPAELEDSGVYFCASSQWVGAGLQETQYFGPGTRLLVL.

The CDR3 DNA is TGTGCCATCAGTGTGGAGGAGGGCAATCAGCCCCAGCATTTT. Translation gives CAISVEEGNQPQHF. V gene TRBV10-3 combines with J gene TRBJ1-5; D call uncertain. V lost 4 bases and J lost 2, with 9 bases in between. Germline V gene lookup returns CDR1 ENHRY and CDR2 SYGVKD. The CDR3 covers 14 residues.

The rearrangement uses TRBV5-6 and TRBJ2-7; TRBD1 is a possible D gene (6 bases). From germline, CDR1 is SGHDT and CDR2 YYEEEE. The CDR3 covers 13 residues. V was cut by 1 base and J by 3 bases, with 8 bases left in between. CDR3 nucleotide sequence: TGTGCCAGCAGCTTGAGGACAGTCTACGAGCAGTACTTC. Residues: CASSLRTVYEQYF.